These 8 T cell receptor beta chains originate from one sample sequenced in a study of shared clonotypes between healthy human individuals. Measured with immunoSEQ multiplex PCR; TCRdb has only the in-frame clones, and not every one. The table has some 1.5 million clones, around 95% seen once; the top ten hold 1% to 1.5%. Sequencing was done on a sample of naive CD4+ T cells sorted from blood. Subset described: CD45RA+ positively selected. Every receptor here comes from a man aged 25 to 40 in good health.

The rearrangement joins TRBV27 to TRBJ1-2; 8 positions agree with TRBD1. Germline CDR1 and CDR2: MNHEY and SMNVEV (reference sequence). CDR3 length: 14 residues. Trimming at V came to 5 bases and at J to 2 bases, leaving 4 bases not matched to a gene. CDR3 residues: CASSQGQVNYGYTF. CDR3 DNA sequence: TGTGCCAGCAGTCAGGGACAGGTGAACTATGGCTACACCTTC.

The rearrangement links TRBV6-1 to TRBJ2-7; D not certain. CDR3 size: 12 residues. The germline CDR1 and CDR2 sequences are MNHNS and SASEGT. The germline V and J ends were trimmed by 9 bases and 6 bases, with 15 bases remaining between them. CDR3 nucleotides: TGTGCCAGTAAGCCACCACTACGCGAGCAGTACTTC. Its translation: CASKPPLREQYF.

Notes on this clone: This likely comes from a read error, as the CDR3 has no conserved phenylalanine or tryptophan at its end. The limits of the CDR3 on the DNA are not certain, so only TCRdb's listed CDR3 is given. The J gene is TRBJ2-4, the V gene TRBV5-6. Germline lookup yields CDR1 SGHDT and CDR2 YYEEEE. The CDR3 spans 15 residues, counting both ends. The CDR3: CASSLRTRQIPNPAA.

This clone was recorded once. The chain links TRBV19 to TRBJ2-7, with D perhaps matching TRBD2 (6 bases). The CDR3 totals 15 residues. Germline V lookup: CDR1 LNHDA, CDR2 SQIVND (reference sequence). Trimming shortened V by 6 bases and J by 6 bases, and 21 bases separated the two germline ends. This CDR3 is CASSSVGERVGEQYF. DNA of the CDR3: TGTGCCAGTAGCTCTGTGGGGGAGCGGGTCGGCGAGCAGTACTTC.

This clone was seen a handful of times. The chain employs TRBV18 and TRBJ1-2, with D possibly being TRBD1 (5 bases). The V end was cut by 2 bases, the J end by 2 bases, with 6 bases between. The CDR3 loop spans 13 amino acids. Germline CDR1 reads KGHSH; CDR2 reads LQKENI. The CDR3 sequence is CASSPGDNYGYTF. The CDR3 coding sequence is TGTGCCAGCTCACCAGGGGACAACTATGGCTACACCTTC.

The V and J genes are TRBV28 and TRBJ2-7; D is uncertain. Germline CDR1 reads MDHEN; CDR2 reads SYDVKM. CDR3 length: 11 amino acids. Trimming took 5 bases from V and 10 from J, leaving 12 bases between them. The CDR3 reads CASSPSTSQYF. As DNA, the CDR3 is TGTGCCAGCAGTCCCTCGACGTCACAGTACTTC. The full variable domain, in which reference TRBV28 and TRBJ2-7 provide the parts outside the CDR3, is DVKVTQSSRYLVKRTGEKVFLECVQDMDHENMFWYRQDPGLGLRLIYFSYDVKMKEKGDIPEGYSVSREKKERFSLILESASTNQTSMYLCASSPSTSQYFGPGTRLTVT.

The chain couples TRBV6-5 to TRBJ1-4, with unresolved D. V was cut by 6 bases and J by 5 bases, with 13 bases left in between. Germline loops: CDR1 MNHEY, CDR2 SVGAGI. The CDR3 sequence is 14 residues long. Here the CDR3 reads CASRLGQMNEKLFF. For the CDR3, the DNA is TGTGCCAGCAGGTTAGGGCAGATGAATGAAAAACTGTTTTTT.

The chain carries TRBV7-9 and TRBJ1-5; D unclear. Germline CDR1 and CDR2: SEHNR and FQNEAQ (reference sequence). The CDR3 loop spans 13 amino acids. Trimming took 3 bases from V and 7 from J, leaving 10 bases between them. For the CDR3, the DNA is TGTGCCAGCAGCTTCCTGGGGAACCAGCCCCAGCATTTT. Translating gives CASSFLGNQPQHF.